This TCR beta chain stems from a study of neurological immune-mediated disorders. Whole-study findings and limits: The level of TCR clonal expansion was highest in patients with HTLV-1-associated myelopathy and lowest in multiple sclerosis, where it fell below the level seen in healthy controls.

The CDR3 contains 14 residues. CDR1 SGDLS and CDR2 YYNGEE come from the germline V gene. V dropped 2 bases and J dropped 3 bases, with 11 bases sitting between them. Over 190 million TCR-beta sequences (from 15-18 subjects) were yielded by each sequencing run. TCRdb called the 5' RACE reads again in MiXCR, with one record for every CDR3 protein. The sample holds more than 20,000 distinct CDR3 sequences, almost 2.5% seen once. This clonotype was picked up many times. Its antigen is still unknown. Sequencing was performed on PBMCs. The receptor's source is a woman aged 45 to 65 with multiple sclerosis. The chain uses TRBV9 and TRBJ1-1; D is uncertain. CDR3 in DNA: TGTGCCAGCAGCGTGGATATTCTTGACACTGAAGCTTTCTTT. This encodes CASSVDILDTEAFF.